A single sample gave rise to the 28 T cell receptor beta chains below, sequenced in a study of STAT5B mutations in CD4+ large granular lymphocyte leukemia. TCRdb keeps only in-frame clones here, not all; method: immunoSEQ multiplex PCR. The table lists 30,000 to 40,000 clones, 69% of them singletons. Material for sequencing was CD4+ T cells from blood buffy coats. The receptors stem from a human donor in good health.

The chain has TRBV9 and TRBJ1-6, with TRBD1 as a possible D gene (5 bases). The germline V gene encodes CDR1 SGDLS and CDR2 YYNGEE. The CDR3 extends over 14 amino acids. V lost 6 bases, J lost 9 bases, and 16 bases lay in between. Here the CDR3 DNA reads TGTGCCAGCACCGAGGGACTGGAGACTTCACCCCTCCACTTT. Translating it yields CASTEGLETSPLHF.

The chain is built from TRBV5-4 and TRBJ1-1; D unresolved. With 4 bases removed from V and 7 bases from J, the gap between germline ends came to 17 bases. CDR3 length: 14 amino acids. CDR1 is SGHNT and CDR2 is YYREEE in the germline V gene (reference sequence). As DNA, the CDR3 is TGTGCCAGCAGCCAAAGCCTATGGGATAATGAAGCTTTCTTT. This codes for CASSQSLWDNEAFF.

The chain carries TRBV2 and TRBJ2-3, with 8 bases lining up with TRBD2. The CDR3 sequence is 17 residues long. The junction had 13 bases not matched to a gene; V was cut back by 6 bases and J by 2 bases. Germline V gene sequence: CDR1 SNHLY, CDR2 FYNNEI. DNA for the CDR3: TGTGCCAGCAGGACCGGGACTAGTCCCCCCCACACAGATACGCAGTATTTT. Amino acids: CASRTGTSPPHTDTQYF. Filled out from reference TRBV2 and TRBJ2-3, the complete variable domain reads EPEVTQTPSHQVTQMGQEVILRCVPISNHLYFYWYRQILGQKVEFLVSFYNNEISEKSEIFDDQFSVERPDGSNFTLKIRSTKLEDSAMYFCASRTGTSPPHTDTQYFGPGTRLTVL.

This clone was recorded once. The chain links TRBV6-7 to TRBJ2-3; D gene uncertain. TRBV6-7 is sorted into the ORF group, with uncertain function. The CDR3 contains 17 residues. The V and J ends lost 2 bases and 0 bases respectively, with 15 bases between them. This CDR3 is CASSYPVPGPSTDTQYF. The CDR3 bases are TGTGCCAGCAGTTACCCCGTTCCAGGCCCTAGCACAGATACGCAGTATTTT.

The rearrangement links TRBV5-1 to TRBJ2-3, with TRBD2 matching over 10 bases. The V gene end was trimmed by 5 bases and the J gene end by 2 bases; junction bases not matched to a gene: 5. Germline V lookup: CDR1 SGHRS, CDR2 YFSETQ. The CDR3 length is 15 residues. This CDR3 is CASSISGGPTDTQYF. In DNA, the CDR3 is TGCGCCAGCAGTATTAGCGGGGGGCCCACAGATACGCAGTATTTT. The variable domain in full, completed from reference TRBV5-1 and TRBJ2-3, reads KAGVTQTPRYLIKTRGQQVTLSCSPISGHRSVSWYQQTPGQGLQFLFEYFSETQRNKGNFPGRFSGRQFSNSRSEMNVSTLELGDSALYLCASSISGGPTDTQYFGPGTRLTVL.

This clone is a singleton in its sample. The chain joins TRBV7-2 to TRBJ2-1, with D perhaps matching TRBD1 (6 bases). V lost 4 bases and J lost 0, with 10 bases in between. The CDR3 length is 15 residues. Germline CDR1 and CDR2: SGHTA and FQGNSA. The CDR3: CASSSIRGSYNEQFF. The CDR3 region has the DNA TGTGCCAGCAGCTCGATCAGGGGCTCCTACAATGAGCAGTTCTTC.

The CDR3 spells CASSLAQETQYF. In nucleotides, the CDR3 is TGCGCCAGCAGCTTGGCCCAAGAGACCCAGTACTTC. This chain uses TRBV5-1 with TRBJ2-5; D uncertain. CDR3 length: 12 amino acids. Germline V gene data show CDR1 as SGHRS and CDR2 as YFSETQ. Trimming cost V 0 bases and J 1 base, with 1 base left between them.

This clone was detected only a few times. The V gene is TRBV6-5, the J gene TRBJ1-6; no definite D call. V shed 2 bases and J shed 0 bases, with 5 bases lying between them. CDR1 and CDR2 from the germline V gene are MNHEY and SVGAGI. The CDR3 loop spans 15 amino acids. The CDR3 nucleotides are TGTGCCAGCAGTTACGTGGGCTCCTATAATTCACCCCTCCACTTT. Protein product: CASSYVGSYNSPLHF.

The chain combines TRBV9 with TRBJ2-3; D may be TRBD2 (5 bases). Between the trimmed V and J ends, which lost 0 bases and 4 bases, there was a span of 9 bases. Germline lookup yields CDR1 SGDLS and CDR2 YYNGEE. The CDR3 has 14 amino acids. The CDR3: CASSVGVGADTQYF. The CDR3, as DNA: TGTGCCAGCAGCGTAGGTGTGGGAGCAGATACGCAGTATTTT.

The chain joins TRBV6-1 to TRBJ1-4; D is perhaps TRBD1 (5 bases). This CDR3 is built from 17 residues. Germline lookup yields CDR1 MNHNS and CDR2 SASEGT. The V and J ends lost 1 base and 1 base respectively, with 13 bases between them. The CDR3 nucleotides are TGTGCCAGCAGTGAAGTCGGGCAGGGAATAACTAATGAAAAACTGTTTTTT. This gives the protein CASSEVGQGITNEKLFF.

The V call is TRBV10-2, the J call TRBJ2-2, with D maybe TRBD2 (7 bases). The CDR3 totals 14 residues. Trimming shortened V by 7 bases and J by 5 bases, and 14 bases separated the two germline ends. Per the germline V gene, CDR1 is WSHSY and CDR2 is SAAADI. In DNA, the CDR3 is TGCGCCAGCAAGGAACAGGGAGGGACCGGGGAGCTGTTTTTT. Translating it yields CASKEQGGTGELFF.

This clone was found a few times. The chain is built from TRBV6-5 and TRBJ1-2; tentative D call: TRBD1 (5 bases). V was trimmed by 7 bases and J by 7 bases, leaving 19 bases between them. This CDR3 has 14 amino acids. Germline values: CDR1 MNHEY, CDR2 SVGAGI. The CDR3 DNA follows: TGTGCCAGCAACCCCAGAGGGGTTGTTGGTGGCTACACCTTC. Amino acid sequence: CASNPRGVVGGYTF.

The chain employs TRBV5-4 and TRBJ2-7; D may be TRBD1 or TRBD2 (7 bases each). The CDR3 has 14 amino acids. The V gene's germline CDR1 is SGHNT and CDR2 YYREEE (reference sequence). With 1 base removed from V and 7 bases from J, the gap between germline ends came to 15 bases. Here the CDR3 DNA reads TGTGCCAGCAGCTTGAACCAGGGGGGGAGGGAGCAGTACTTC. It encodes CASSLNQGGREQYF.

The rearrangement joins TRBV28 to TRBJ1-6, with D hard to call. This CDR3 is 14 amino acids long. CDR1 is MDHEN, CDR2 SYDVKM, per germline. Between the trimmed V and J ends, which lost 6 bases and 7 bases, there was a span of 13 bases. Here the CDR3 DNA reads TGTGCCAGCAGCGTATTACCCCCCAATTCACCCCTCCACTTT. Translating gives CASSVLPPNSPLHF.

The chain uses TRBV9 and TRBJ2-2; D is uncertain. With 0 bases removed from V and 1 base from J, the gap between germline ends came to 7 bases. Germline V gene data show CDR1 as SGDLS and CDR2 as YYNGEE. This CDR3 has 15 residues. The CDR3 spells CASSVEPKNTGELFF. In DNA form, the CDR3 reads TGTGCCAGCAGCGTAGAGCCCAAGAACACCGGGGAGCTGTTTTTT.

CDR3 sequence (DNA): TGCGCCAGCAGCCAAGGGACAGGGAGGAGGGGTAGCAATCAGCCCCAGCATTTT. It encodes CASSQGTGRRGSNQPQHF. V gene TRBV4-1 combines with J gene TRBJ1-5; 8 bases are a match to TRBD1. Germline V lookup: CDR1 MGHRA, CDR2 YSYEKL. The ends lost 1 base at V and 0 bases at J; junction bases unmatched: 8. The CDR3 length is 18 residues.

The J gene is TRBJ2-3, the V gene TRBV10-2; 8 positions match TRBD2. Germline CDR1 and CDR2: WSHSY and SAAADI. The CDR3 is 15 residues long. J was trimmed by 6 bases and V by 4 bases; bases with no gene match: 9. The DNA of the CDR3 is TGCGCCAGCAGTGTTTCCAGCGGGGGTGTGGATACGCAGTATTTT. Translated: CASSVSSGGVDTQYF.

The chain links TRBV9 to TRBJ1-2; tentative D call: TRBD1 (6 bases). CDR1 SGDLS and CDR2 YYNGEE come from the germline V gene. The CDR3 is 14 residues long. V dropped 0 bases and J dropped 8 bases, with 14 bases sitting between them. The CDR3 DNA is TGTGCCAGCAGCGTAGATGGGGGGCTGAGCGGCTACACCTTC. This encodes CASSVDGGLSGYTF.

The rearrangement uses TRBV19 and TRBJ2-1; no firm D call. Germline-derived CDR1 and CDR2 are LNHDA and SQIVND (reference sequence). Trimming removed 3 bases at V and 3 bases at J, with 6 bases between. CDR3 length: 13 amino acids. CDR3 sequence: CASSIPSYNEQFF. The CDR3 DNA sequence: TGTGCCAGTAGTATCCCTAGCTACAATGAGCAGTTCTTC.

In regard to this clone: Sequence at one end of the junction differs from germline and may be a read error. This chain links TRBV10-2 with TRBJ2-1; 16 bases match TRBD2. The CDR3 sequence is 14 residues long. Germline CDR1 reads WSHSY; CDR2 reads SAAADI. DNA for the CDR3: TGCGCCAGCAGTGAGTCCCCGGGACTAGCGGGGGGGATCTTC. Translated, it gives CASSESPGLAGGIF.

This clone has a handful of counts. This rearrangement joins TRBV4-3 to TRBJ2-1, with D tentatively TRBD1 (6 bases). Per germline, CDR1 LGHNA and CDR2 YSLEER. This CDR3 contains 15 residues. V was cut by 0 bases and J by 7 bases, with 13 bases left in between. The CDR3 sequence: CASSQDFGRGNEQFF. The CDR3 DNA is TGCGCCAGCAGCCAAGATTTTGGCAGGGGAAATGAGCAGTTCTTC.

V is TRBV19 and J is TRBJ2-7, with 7 nucleotides matching TRBD1. With V trimmed by 9 bases and J by 6 bases, 5 bases remained unmatched. This CDR3 has 11 amino acids. Germline CDR1 is LNHDA and CDR2 is SQIVND (reference sequence). In DNA form, the CDR3 reads TGTGCCAGCAGAAACAGGGGCGAGCAGTACTTC. Translating it yields CASRNRGEQYF.

This clone was seen more than once but under ten times. The chain recombines TRBV7-9 with TRBJ2-1; 9 bases are a match to TRBD2. From germline, CDR1 is SEHNR and CDR2 FQNEAQ (reference sequence). The junction had 5 bases not matched to a gene; V was cut back by 5 bases and J by 3 bases. The CDR3 extends over 15 amino acids. The CDR3 DNA follows: TGTGCCAGCAGCCCACGCGGGGGGGGCTACAATGAGCAGTTCTTC. It yields the protein CASSPRGGGYNEQFF.

The chain is built from TRBV6-6 and TRBJ1-3; TRBD1 matches 8 bases. This CDR3 region has 15 residues. Germline trimming cut 2 bases from V and 6 bases from J; bases unmatched to any gene: 6. Germline loops: CDR1 MNHNY, CDR2 SVGAGI (reference sequence). Here the CDR3 reads CASSYPRGQENTIYF. The CDR3 DNA sequence: TGTGCCAGCAGTTACCCCAGGGGGCAAGAAAACACCATATATTTT.

This chain's CDR3 is CASSLMAGGGNTEAFF. CDR3 nucleotide sequence: TGTGCCAGCAGCTTGATGGCAGGGGGAGGAAACACTGAAGCTTTCTTT. The gene calls are TRBV5-4 and TRBJ1-1; 7 bases match TRBD1. The V and J ends lost 1 base and 2 bases, in that order; junction bases with no gene match: 8. This CDR3 is 16 amino acids long. In germline, CDR1 is SGHNT, CDR2 YYREEE (reference sequence).

CDR3 sequence (DNA): TGTGCCAGCAGCGGGGGGCTCATCTCCTACAATGAGCAGTTCTTC. Translated: CASSGGLISYNEQFF. The V call is TRBV6-5, the J call TRBJ2-1; tentative D call: TRBD2 (7 bases). The CDR3 runs to 15 residues. Germline values: CDR1 MNHEY, CDR2 SVGAGI. V shed 6 bases and J shed 0 bases, with 12 bases lying between them.

This clone was observed a handful of times. This chain connects TRBV2 to TRBJ2-7; D might be TRBD2 (6 bases). Germline V gives CDR1 SNHLY, CDR2 FYNNEI. CDR3 length equals 14 residues. V was pared by 7 bases and J by 4 bases, with 17 bases between. The CDR3 sequence is CASTGGPILYEQYF. The CDR3 DNA reads TGTGCCAGCACCGGGGGACCGATTTTATACGAGCAGTACTTC.

This sequence joins TRBV14 and TRBJ1-2; weak D call: TRBD1 (6 bases). Germline V lookup: CDR1 SGHDN, CDR2 FVKESK. V shed 0 bases and J shed 5 bases, with 10 bases lying between them. The CDR3 covers 14 residues. CDR3 in amino acids: CASSQDQGSYGYTF. The CDR3 coding sequence is TGTGCCAGCAGCCAAGACCAGGGGTCGTATGGCTACACCTTC.